These 20 T cell receptor beta chains share one sample of origin, sequenced in a study of cytomegalovirus exposure and HLA in healthy donors. PCR was performed using 60 Vbeta and 13 Jbeta primers. Libraries were prepared by immunoSEQ multiplex PCR; TCRdb keeps only in-frame clonotypes and omits some of them. The repertoire holds a few hundred thousand clones, with approximately 81% as singletons. The sequenced sample was PBMCs. Receptors were obtained from a man aged 30 to 39 in good health and CMV-seronegative.

This sequence joins TRBV9 and TRBJ2-3; TRBD2 might be the D (5 bases). Trimming took 0 bases from V and 0 from J, leaving 11 bases between them. CDR1 is SGDLS and CDR2 is YYNGEE in the germline V gene. The CDR3 is 16 amino acids. CDR3 sequence (DNA): TGTGCCAGCAGCGTAGGGGCAGGCGGGAGCACAGATACGCAGTATTTT. Translated, it gives CASSVGAGGSTDTQYF.

The CDR3 protein is CASGSGGVRGTQYF. As DNA, the CDR3 is TGTGCCAGCGGATCAGGGGGCGTGAGGGGGACCCAGTACTTC. V usage is TRBV27 and J usage is TRBJ2-5, with 8 bases lining up with TRBD1. The CDR3 sequence is 14 residues long. The V and J ends lost 8 bases and 7 bases, in that order; junction bases with no gene match: 12. The germline V gene encodes CDR1 MNHEY and CDR2 SMNVEV (reference sequence).

The rearrangement joins TRBV20-1 to TRBJ1-2; D unclear. V was shortened by 4 bases and J by 6 bases, with 6 bases between the two germline ends. This CDR3 has 10 amino acids. CDR1 and CDR2 (germline): DFQATT, SNEGSKA (reference sequence). The CDR3 reads CSATGDGYTF. The CDR3 nucleotides read TGCAGTGCTACCGGGGATGGCTACACCTTC.

This clone has only one observation. Within the sample, other DNA sequences also encode this same CDR3. The chain joins TRBV27 to TRBJ2-7; possible D gene TRBD2, 7 bases. Germline V gene lookup returns CDR1 MNHEY and CDR2 SMNVEV (reference sequence). V shed 3 bases and J shed 9 bases, with 12 bases lying between them. CDR3 length: 12 residues. CDR3 sequence reads: CASSFGGGRQYF. In DNA form, the CDR3 reads TGTGCCAGCAGTTTTGGGGGGGGGCGGCAGTACTTC.

This clone appeared a single time. The CDR3 DNA is TGTGCCACCAGCACCGAAACTAGCGGGGTAACAGAGACCCAGTACTTC. This codes for CATSTETSGVTETQYF. This sequence joins TRBV15 and TRBJ2-5; 10 nucleotides align to TRBD2. The CDR3 is 16 residues long. Trimming took 4 bases from V and 4 from J; bases not matched to a gene: 9. In germline, CDR1 is LNHNV, CDR2 YYDKDF (reference sequence).

The rearrangement joins TRBV7-8 to TRBJ2-7; D is possibly TRBD2 (6 bases). V shed 5 bases and J shed 3 bases, with 17 bases lying between them. Per the germline V gene, CDR1 is SGHVS and CDR2 is FQNEAQ. This CDR3 is 15 amino acids long. The CDR3 DNA is TGTGCCAGCAGCCGATCGGGCGGGGCCATCTACGAGCAGTACTTC. As protein: CASSRSGGAIYEQYF.

This rearrangement joins TRBV29-1 to TRBJ1-5; D not certain. The CDR3 is 13 residues long. Germline CDR1 reads SQVTM; CDR2 reads ANQGSEA. Trimming took off 6 bases at V and 4 bases at J, with 13 bases between the two ends. The CDR3 DNA is TGCAGCGTAGTCGAGGGAGGGAATCAGCCCCAGCATTTT. Its translation: CSVVEGGNQPQHF.

The chain carries TRBV10-3 and TRBJ2-1; 7 bases agree with TRBD1. The V gene end was trimmed by 2 bases and the J gene end by 7 bases; junction bases not matched to a gene: 5. CDR1 is ENHRY and CDR2 is SYGVKD in the germline V gene. This CDR3 contains 14 residues. In nucleotides, the CDR3 is TGTGCCATCAGTGAGGGGACAGTTACGAATGAGCAGTTCTTC. Its translation: CAISEGTVTNEQFF.

This chain joins TRBV5-1 and TRBJ1-1, with 10 nucleotides matching TRBD1. Germline CDR1 and CDR2: SGHRS and YFSETQ. The CDR3 extends over 17 amino acids. V gave up 4 bases and J gave up 6 bases; unmatched junction bases: 15. In DNA, the CDR3 is TGCGCCAGCAGCCTGGGACAGGGGATAGTAGTGGGCGCTGAAGCTTTCTTT. This gives the protein CASSLGQGIVVGAEAFF.

The chain carries TRBV15 and TRBJ2-1; maybe TRBD1 (6 bases). V lost 10 bases, J lost 4 bases, and 17 bases lay in between. Germline loops: CDR1 LNHNV, CDR2 YYDKDF (reference sequence). This CDR3 is 14 amino acids long. The CDR3 DNA follows: TGTGCCAACCCTATGGGCCAGGGGTACAATGAGCAGTTCTTC. It specifies CANPMGQGYNEQFF. The variable domain in full, with the rest retrieved from reference TRBV15 and TRBJ2-1, is DAMVIQNPRYQVTQFGKPVTLSCSQTLNHNVMYWYQQKSSQAPKLLFHYYDKDFNNEADTPDNFQSRRPNTSFCFLDIRSPGLGDTAMYLCANPMGQGYNEQFFGPGTRLTVL.

The gene calls are TRBV6-1 and TRBJ1-5; D might be TRBD1 (6 bases). Between the trimmed V and J ends, which lost 4 bases and 4 bases, there was a span of 11 bases. Germline V gene lookup returns CDR1 MNHNS and CDR2 SASEGT. The CDR3 is made up of 14 amino acids. Here the CDR3 reads CASSGQDGNQPQHF. The CDR3 DNA reads as TGTGCCAGCAGTGGACAGGACGGGAATCAGCCCCAGCATTTT.

This chain links TRBV10-3 with TRBJ2-1; the D gene is possibly TRBD1 (6 bases). CDR1 ENHRY and CDR2 SYGVKD come from the germline V gene. The ends were cut back, 2 bases at V and 5 bases at J, with 13 bases in the middle. This CDR3 comprises 15 residues. The CDR3: CAISEAGVIHNEQFF. The CDR3, as DNA: TGTGCCATCAGTGAGGCAGGGGTCATACACAATGAGCAGTTCTTC.

This chain uses TRBV6-5 with TRBJ2-6; D call uncertain. With 10 bases removed from V and 3 bases from J, the gap between germline ends came to 10 bases. The CDR3 is made up of 13 amino acids. Germline V gene data show CDR1 as MNHEY and CDR2 as SVGAGI. The CDR3 nucleotides read TGTGCCACCCTGGAGTATGGGGCCAACGTCCTGACTTTC. Protein sequence: CATLEYGANVLTF.

The rearrangement links TRBV29-1 to TRBJ1-2, with D uncertain. V shed 4 bases and J shed 4 bases, with 16 bases lying between them. Germline values: CDR1 SQVTM, CDR2 ANQGSEA. The CDR3 runs to 14 residues. The CDR3: CSVVTALEGYGYTF. DNA of the CDR3: TGCAGCGTTGTAACGGCCCTGGAGGGCTATGGCTACACCTTC.

This clone was observed a few times. This rearrangement joins TRBV18 to TRBJ2-5, with D unresolved. V lost 3 bases, J lost 5 bases, and 13 bases lay in between. CDR3 size: 14 residues. Per germline, CDR1 KGHSH and CDR2 LQKENI. The CDR3, as DNA: TGTGCCAGCTCACCCCCTCTGAGCCGGGAGACCCAGTACTTC. Translated: CASSPPLSRETQYF.

The V gene is TRBV7-9, the J gene TRBJ1-1; D ambiguous. V lost 1 base, J lost 0 bases, and 9 bases lay in between. Germline V CDR1 and CDR2: SEHNR, FQNEAQ (reference sequence). This CDR3 contains 15 residues. The CDR3 sequence is CASSLGAGMNTEAFF. The CDR3 DNA sequence: TGTGCCAGCAGCTTAGGCGCAGGAATGAACACTGAAGCTTTCTTT.

The rearrangement links TRBV27 to TRBJ2-7; 9 bases line up with TRBD1. V lost 0 bases and J lost 4; bases outside the gene matches: 10. CDR3 length equals 17 residues. In germline, CDR1 is MNHEY, CDR2 SMNVEV (reference sequence). This CDR3 is CASSLSGGNRGLYEQYF. In DNA, the CDR3 is TGTGCCAGCAGTTTATCCGGCGGGAACAGGGGGCTATACGAGCAGTACTTC.

J is TRBJ2-6 and V is TRBV7-9, with 7 bases matching TRBD2. After removal of 1 base from V and 6 bases from J, the junction contained 6 bases not matched to a gene. Germline assignment: CDR1 SEHNR and CDR2 FQNEAQ (reference sequence). CDR3 length: 16 residues. The CDR3 reads CASSLGGGLAANVLTF. DNA for the CDR3: TGTGCCAGCAGCTTAGGGGGGGGGTTGGCGGCCAACGTCCTGACTTTC.

The genes are TRBV19 and TRBJ1-2, with TRBD1 matching over 7 bases. V gave up 5 bases and J gave up 5 bases; unmatched junction bases: 8. The CDR3 consists of 14 residues. Germline V gene sequence: CDR1 LNHDA, CDR2 SQIVND (reference sequence). The CDR3 is CASSAPGQSYGYTF. DNA for the CDR3: TGTGCCAGTAGTGCCCCGGGACAGAGTTATGGCTACACCTTC.

This chain uses TRBV7-9 with TRBJ1-5; 8 positions match TRBD1. There are 15 residues in the CDR3. The V gene end was trimmed by 1 base and the J gene end by 8 bases; junction bases not matched to a gene: 7. The V gene's germline CDR1 is SEHNR and CDR2 FQNEAQ (reference sequence). The CDR3 nucleotides are TGTGCCAGCAGCTTAGGCAGGGGGCTTACGGAGCCCCAGCATTTT. Translating it yields CASSLGRGLTEPQHF.